These 10 T cell receptor beta chains share one sample of origin, sequenced in a study of blood T cell repertoires in COVID-19. Generated by immunoSEQ multiplex PCR, the TCRdb table keeps only in-frame clones and is missing some. The table has approximately 50,000 clones, approximately 85% seen once. Material for sequencing was peripheral blood. These receptor sequences come from a man in his sixties with acute or convalescent COVID-19.

In nucleotides, the CDR3 is TGTGCCAGCAGTTTAGCTAGATCTTGGCAGTACTTC. It translates to CASSLARSWQYF. The V call is TRBV28, the J call TRBJ2-7; D is ambiguous. The germline V gene encodes CDR1 MDHEN and CDR2 SYDVKM. This CDR3 region has 12 residues. V was cut by 2 bases and J by 9 bases, with 11 bases left in between.

CDR3 in amino acids: CAWSRRTTNEQFF. CDR3 DNA sequence: TGTGCCTGGAGCAGGAGGACCACAAATGAGCAGTTCTTC. The rearrangement uses TRBV30 and TRBJ2-1, with D perhaps TRBD2 (5 bases). Germline V CDR1 and CDR2: GTSNPN, SVGIG (reference sequence). The CDR3 runs 13 residues. Trimming shortened V by 3 bases and J by 7 bases, and 13 bases separated the two germline ends.

Written as DNA, the CDR3 is TGCGCCAGCAGCCCCTGGCCTACAGGGGGGACTGGGGAGCAGTACTTC. This translates into CASSPWPTGGTGEQYF. The V gene is TRBV4-1, the J gene TRBJ2-7; 8 bases are a match to TRBD1. CDR1 is MGHRA, CDR2 YSYEKL, per germline. Germline trimming cut 4 bases from V and 7 bases from J; bases unmatched to any gene: 15. The CDR3 extends over 16 amino acids.

The chain combines TRBV6-4 with TRBJ2-1, with 12 bases fitting TRBD2. CDR1 MRHNA and CDR2 SNTAGT come from the germline V gene. Trimming removed 1 base from V and 8 bases from J; junction bases left unmatched: 12. CDR3 length equals 18 residues. CDR3 protein: CASSDWLPTSGSEHEQFF. Here the CDR3 DNA reads TGTGCCAGCAGTGACTGGTTACCGACTAGCGGGAGTGAGCATGAGCAGTTCTTC.

The chain employs TRBV18 and TRBJ2-5; D is unresolved. Germline CDR1 reads KGHSH; CDR2 reads LQKENI. This CDR3 has 12 residues. The V and J ends lost 6 bases and 5 bases respectively, with 10 bases between them. CDR3 nucleotide sequence: TGTGCCAGCTCCCTCGTCGGGGAGACCCAGTACTTC. It encodes CASSLVGETQYF.

The CDR3 DNA reads as TGTGCCAGCGAGGACAGGGAGATAGAGACCCAGTACTTC. It translates to CASEDREIETQYF. This chain uses TRBV28 with TRBJ2-5, with 8 nucleotides matching TRBD1. The germline CDR1 and CDR2 sequences are MDHEN and SYDVKM. The CDR3 sequence is 13 residues long. V shed 8 bases, J shed 4 bases, and the junction held 6 bases outside the gene matches.

This chain uses TRBV28 with TRBJ2-3; TRBD2 matches 9 bases. Germline V CDR1 and CDR2: MDHEN, SYDVKM. This CDR3 comprises 15 residues. V was clipped by 5 bases and J by 4 bases; unmatched bases: 7. The CDR3 loop is CASSPSGRWADTQYF. The CDR3 bases are TGTGCCAGCAGTCCCAGCGGGAGGTGGGCAGATACGCAGTATTTT.

V is TRBV28 and J is TRBJ2-7, with 8 bases that match TRBD1. The CDR3 length is 18 residues. Germline V lookup: CDR1 MDHEN, CDR2 SYDVKM. Trimming at V came to 3 bases and at J to 2 bases, leaving 15 bases not matched to a gene. The CDR3, as DNA: TGTGCCAGCAGTTTCGTTCGGCGACAGGGGCGCTGGACCTACGAGCAGTACTTC. The encoded protein is CASSFVRRQGRWTYEQYF. The whole variable domain, filled in from reference TRBV28 and TRBJ2-7, reads DVKVTQSSRYLVKRTGEKVFLECVQDMDHENMFWYRQDPGLGLRLIYFSYDVKMKEKGDIPEGYSVSREKKERFSLILESASTNQTSMYLCASSFVRRQGRWTYEQYFGPGTRLTVT.

The rearrangement uses TRBV27 and TRBJ2-1; maybe TRBD1 (6 bases). Germline CDR1 reads MNHEY; CDR2 reads SMNVEV (reference sequence). The CDR3 sequence is 17 residues long. Trimming took off 6 bases at V and 4 bases at J, with 22 bases between the two ends. The CDR3 reads CASSAERGSSFYNEQFF. In nucleotides, the CDR3 is TGTGCCAGCAGCGCTGAAAGGGGGTCCTCATTTTACAATGAGCAGTTCTTC.

This rearrangement joins TRBV2 to TRBJ2-3; 12 bases line up with TRBD2. V lost 2 bases, J lost 7 bases, and 4 bases stayed unmatched. The CDR3 runs 15 residues. From germline, CDR1 is SNHLY and CDR2 FYNNEI. The chain's CDR3 is CASSELAGGPNTQYF. CDR3 DNA: TGTGCCAGCAGTGAACTAGCGGGAGGGCCAAATACGCAGTATTTT.